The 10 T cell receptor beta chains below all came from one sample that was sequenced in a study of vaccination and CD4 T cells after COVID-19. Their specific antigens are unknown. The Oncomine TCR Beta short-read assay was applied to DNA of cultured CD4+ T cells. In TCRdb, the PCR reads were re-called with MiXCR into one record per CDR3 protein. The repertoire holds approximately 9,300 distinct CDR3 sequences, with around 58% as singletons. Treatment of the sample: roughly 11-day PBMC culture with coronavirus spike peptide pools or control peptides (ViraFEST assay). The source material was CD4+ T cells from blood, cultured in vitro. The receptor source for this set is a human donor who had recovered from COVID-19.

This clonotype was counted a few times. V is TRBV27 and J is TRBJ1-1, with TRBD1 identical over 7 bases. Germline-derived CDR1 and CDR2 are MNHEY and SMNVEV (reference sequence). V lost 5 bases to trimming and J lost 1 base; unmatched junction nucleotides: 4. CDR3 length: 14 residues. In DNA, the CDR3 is TGTGCCAGCAGTAGCCGACAGGGGAACACTGAAGCTTTCTTT. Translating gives CASSSRQGNTEAFF.

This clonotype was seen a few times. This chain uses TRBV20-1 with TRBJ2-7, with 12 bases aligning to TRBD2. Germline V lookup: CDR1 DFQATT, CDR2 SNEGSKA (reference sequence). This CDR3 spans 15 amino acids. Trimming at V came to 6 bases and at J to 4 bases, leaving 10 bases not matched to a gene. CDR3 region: CSALSVLAGGYEQYF. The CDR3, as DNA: TGCAGTGCCCTAAGCGTACTAGCGGGAGGATACGAGCAGTACTTC.

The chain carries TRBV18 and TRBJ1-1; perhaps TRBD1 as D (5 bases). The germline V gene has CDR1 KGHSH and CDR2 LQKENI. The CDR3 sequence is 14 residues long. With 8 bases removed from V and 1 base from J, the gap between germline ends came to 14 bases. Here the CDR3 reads CASLWGTANTEAFF. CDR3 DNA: TGTGCCAGCCTGTGGGGGACGGCGAACACTGAAGCTTTCTTT.

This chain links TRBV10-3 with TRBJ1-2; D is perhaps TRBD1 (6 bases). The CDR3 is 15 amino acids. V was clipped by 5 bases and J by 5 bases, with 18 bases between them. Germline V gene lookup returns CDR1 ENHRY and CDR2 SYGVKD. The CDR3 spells CAISQTGTDAYGYTF. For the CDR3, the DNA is TGTGCCATCAGTCAAACAGGGACGGATGCTTATGGCTACACCTTC.

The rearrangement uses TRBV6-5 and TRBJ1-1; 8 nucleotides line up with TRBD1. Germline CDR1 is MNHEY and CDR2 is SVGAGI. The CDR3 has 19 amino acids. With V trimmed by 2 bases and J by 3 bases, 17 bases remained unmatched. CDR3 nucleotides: TGTGCCAGCAGTTACCCCAAAACAGGGGGAGACTACGCGGACACTGAAGCTTTCTTT. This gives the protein CASSYPKTGGDYADTEAFF.

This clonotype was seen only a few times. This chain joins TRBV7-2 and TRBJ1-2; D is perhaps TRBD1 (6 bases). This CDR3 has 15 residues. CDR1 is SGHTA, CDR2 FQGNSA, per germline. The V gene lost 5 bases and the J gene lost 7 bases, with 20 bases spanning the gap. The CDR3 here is CASSAQGQFSAGYTF. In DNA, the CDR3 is TGTGCCAGCAGCGCACAGGGCCAATTTTCGGCTGGCTACACCTTC.

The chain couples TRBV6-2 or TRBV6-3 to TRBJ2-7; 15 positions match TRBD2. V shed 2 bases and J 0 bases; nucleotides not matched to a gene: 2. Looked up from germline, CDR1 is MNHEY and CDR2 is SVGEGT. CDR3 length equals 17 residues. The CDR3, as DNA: TGTGCCAGCAGTTACCCGGGACTAGCGGGAGGCTCCTACGAGCAGTACTTC. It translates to CASSYPGLAGGSYEQYF.

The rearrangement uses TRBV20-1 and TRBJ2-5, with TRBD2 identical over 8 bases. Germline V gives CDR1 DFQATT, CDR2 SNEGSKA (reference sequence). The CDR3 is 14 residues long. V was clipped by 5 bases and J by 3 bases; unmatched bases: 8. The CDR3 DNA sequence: TGCAGTGCTCGTGTGGCGGGAGGAGAAGAGACCCAGTACTTC. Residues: CSARVAGGEETQYF.

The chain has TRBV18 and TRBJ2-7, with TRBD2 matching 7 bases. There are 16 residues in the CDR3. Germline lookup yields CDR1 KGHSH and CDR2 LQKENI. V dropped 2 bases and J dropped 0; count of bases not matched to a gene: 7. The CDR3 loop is CASSPGLVRSSYEQYF. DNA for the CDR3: TGTGCCAGCTCACCAGGACTAGTGAGGAGCTCCTACGAGCAGTACTTC.

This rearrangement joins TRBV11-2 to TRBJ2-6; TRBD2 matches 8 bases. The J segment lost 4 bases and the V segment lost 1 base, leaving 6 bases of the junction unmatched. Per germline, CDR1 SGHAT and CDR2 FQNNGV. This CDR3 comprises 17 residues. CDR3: CASSLGGAGAGANVLTF. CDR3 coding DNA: TGTGCCAGCAGCTTAGGGGGAGCGGGAGCGGGGGCCAACGTCCTGACTTTC.